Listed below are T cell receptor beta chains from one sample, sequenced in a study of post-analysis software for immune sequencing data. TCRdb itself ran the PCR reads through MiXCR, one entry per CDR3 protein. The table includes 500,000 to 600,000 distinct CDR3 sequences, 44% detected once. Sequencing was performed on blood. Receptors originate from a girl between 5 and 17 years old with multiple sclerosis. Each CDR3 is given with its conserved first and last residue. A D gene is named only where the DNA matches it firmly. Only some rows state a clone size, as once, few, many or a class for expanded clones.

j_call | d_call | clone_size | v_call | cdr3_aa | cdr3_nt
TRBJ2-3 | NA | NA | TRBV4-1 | CASSQDGQGTDTQYF | TGCGCCAGCAGCCAAGATGGGCAGGGGACAGATACGCAGTATTTT
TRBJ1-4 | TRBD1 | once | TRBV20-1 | CSAREGTGNEKRFF | TGCAGTGCTAGGGAGGGGACAGGGAATGAAAAACGGTTTTTT
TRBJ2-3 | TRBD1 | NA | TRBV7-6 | CASSPTPGQGTDTQYF | TGTGCCAGCAGCCCAACCCCGGGACAGGGGACAGATACGCAGTATTTT
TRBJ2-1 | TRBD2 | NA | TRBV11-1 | CASSPHPASGSFPNSYNEQFF | TGTGCCAGCAGCCCCCACCCTGCTAGCGGGAGTTTTCCTAACTCCTACAATGAGCAGTTCTTC
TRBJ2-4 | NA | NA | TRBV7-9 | CASSLKNGQGNIQYF | TGTGCCAGCAGCTTAAAAAACGGCCAGGGAAACATTCAGTACTTC
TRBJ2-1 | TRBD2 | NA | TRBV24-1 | CATSDWSSGSYNEQFF | TGTGCCACCAGTGACTGGTCTAGCGGGAGTTACAATGAGCAGTTCTTC
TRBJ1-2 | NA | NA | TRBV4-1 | CASSSGGCYGYTF | TGCGCCAGCAGTTCGGGAGGGTGCTATGGCTACACCTTC
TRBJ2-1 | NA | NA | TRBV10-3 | CAIPGRSRPYNEQFF | TGTGCCATCCCCGGGCGGTCGAGGCCCTACAATGAGCAGTTCTTC
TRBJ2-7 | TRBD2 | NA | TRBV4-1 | CASSQVVSGSSYEQYF | TGCGCCAGCAGCCAAGTTGTTAGCGGGAGCTCCTACGAGCAGTACTTC
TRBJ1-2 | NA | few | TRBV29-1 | CSVAQANYGYTF | TGCAGCGTTGCACAGGCTAACTATGGCTACACCTTC
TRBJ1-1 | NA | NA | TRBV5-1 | CASSLVAGQNTEAFF | TGCGCCAGCAGCTTGGTAGCAGGACAGAACACTGAAGCTTTCTTT
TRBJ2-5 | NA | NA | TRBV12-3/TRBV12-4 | CASSPRDMGTQYF | TGTGCCAGCAGTCCCCGGGACATGGGGACCCAGTACTTC
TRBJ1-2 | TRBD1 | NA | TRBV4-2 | CASSQDWRTGGVDGYTF | TGTGCCAGCAGCCAAGATTGGAGGACAGGGGGAGTGGATGGCTACACCTTC
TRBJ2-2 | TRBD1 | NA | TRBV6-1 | CASNGQGGNTGELFF | TGTGCCAGCAATGGACAGGGGGGGAACACCGGGGAGCTGTTTTTT
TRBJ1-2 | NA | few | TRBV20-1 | CSAREDRNYGYTF | TGCAGTGCTAGAGAGGACAGAAACTATGGCTACACCTTC
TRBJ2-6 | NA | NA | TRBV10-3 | CAISVGRVNSGANVLTF | TGTGCCATCAGTGTAGGCAGGGTGAACTCTGGGGCCAACGTCCTGACTTTC
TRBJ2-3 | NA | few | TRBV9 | CASSGGRKGTDTQYF | TGTGCCAGCAGCGGAGGTCGGAAAGGAACAGATACGCAGTATTTT
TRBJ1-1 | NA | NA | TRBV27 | CASSLLGDEAFF | TGTGCCAGCAGTTTATTGGGGGATGAAGCTTTCTTT
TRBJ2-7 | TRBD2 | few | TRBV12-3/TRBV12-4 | CASSLSARLAIYEQYF | TGTGCCAGCAGTTTATCGGCCCGACTAGCGATCTACGAGCAGTACTTC
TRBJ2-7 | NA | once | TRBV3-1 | CASRVSGTGEQYF | TGTGCCAGCAGGGTCTCAGGGACGGGTGAGCAGTACTTC
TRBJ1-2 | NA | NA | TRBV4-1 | CASSQEGEALNYGYTF | TGCGCCAGCAGCCAAGAAGGGGAAGCCCTCAACTATGGCTACACCTTC
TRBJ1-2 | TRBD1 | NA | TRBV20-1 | CSAPRTGTLYGYTF | TGCAGTGCCCCTCGGACAGGGACCCTATACGGCTACACCTTC
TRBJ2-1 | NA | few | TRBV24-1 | CATQSRTEDLGEQFF | TGTGCCACCCAAAGCCGGACAGAAGACCTAGGTGAGCAGTTCTTC
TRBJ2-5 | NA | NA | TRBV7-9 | CASSSLGRQETQYF | TGTGCCAGCAGCTCGTTGGGACGTCAAGAGACCCAGTACTTC
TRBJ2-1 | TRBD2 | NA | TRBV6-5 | CASRPSGGDGEQFF | TGTGCCAGCAGACCCTCGGGAGGAGATGGTGAGCAGTTCTTC
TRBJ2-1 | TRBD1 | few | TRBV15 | CATSTWDRGFNEQFF | TGTGCCACCAGCACATGGGACAGGGGTTTCAATGAGCAGTTCTTC
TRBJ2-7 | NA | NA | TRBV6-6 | CASSKRTAGYEQYF | TGTGCCAGCAGTAAGAGGACGGCGGGGTACGAGCAGTACTTC
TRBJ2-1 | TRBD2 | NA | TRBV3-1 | CASSQAPSSGGANEQFF | TGTGCCAGCAGCCAAGCCCCATCAAGCGGGGGGGCAAATGAGCAGTTCTTC
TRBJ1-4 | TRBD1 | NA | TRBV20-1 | CSAPDREKLFF | TGCAGTGCCCCGGACAGGGAAAAACTGTTTTTT
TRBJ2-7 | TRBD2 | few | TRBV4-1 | CASSQELTSGSYEQYF | TGCGCCAGCAGCCAAGAGTTGACTAGCGGGAGTTACGAGCAGTACTTC
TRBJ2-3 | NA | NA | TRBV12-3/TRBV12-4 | CASSGHAGSADAQYF | TGTGCCAGCAGCGGACATGCGGGGAGCGCAGATGCGCAGTATTTT
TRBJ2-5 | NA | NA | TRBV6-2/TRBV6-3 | CASSYQEETQYF | TGTGCCAGCAGTTACCAGGAAGAGACCCAGTACTTC
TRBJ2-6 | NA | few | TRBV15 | CATSRVGNSGANVLTF | TGTGCCACCAGCAGAGTAGGGAACTCTGGGGCCAACGTCCTGACTTTC
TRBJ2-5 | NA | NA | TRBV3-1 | CASSQDPPQETQYF | TGTGCCAGCAGCCAAGATCCCCCCCAAGAGACCCAGTACTTC
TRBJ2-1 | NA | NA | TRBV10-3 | CAISPGEGEQFF | TGTGCCATCAGCCCAGGGGAGGGTGAGCAGTTCTTC
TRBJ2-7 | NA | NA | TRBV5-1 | CAGSYDGEQYF | TGCGCCGGCAGCTACGACGGCGAGCAGTACTTC
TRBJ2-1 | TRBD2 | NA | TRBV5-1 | CASSLAPAGGYNEQFF | TGTGCCAGCAGCTTGGCCCCAGCGGGAGGGTACAATGAGCAGTTCTTC
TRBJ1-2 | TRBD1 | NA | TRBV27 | CASSFRGQAIYGYTF | TGTGCCAGCAGTTTCCGGGGACAGGCTATCTATGGCTACACCTTC
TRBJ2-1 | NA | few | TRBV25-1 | CASSETGRNKGNEQFF | TGTGCCAGCAGTGAAACAGGGAGAAATAAGGGTAATGAGCAGTTCTTC
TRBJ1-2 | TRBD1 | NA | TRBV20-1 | CSAKGQGDYGYTF | TGCAGTGCTAAGGGGCAGGGGGACTATGGCTACACCTTC
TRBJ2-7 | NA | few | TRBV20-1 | CSARPRDWSYEQYF | TGTAGTGCTAGACCTAGGGACTGGTCCTACGAGCAGTACTTC